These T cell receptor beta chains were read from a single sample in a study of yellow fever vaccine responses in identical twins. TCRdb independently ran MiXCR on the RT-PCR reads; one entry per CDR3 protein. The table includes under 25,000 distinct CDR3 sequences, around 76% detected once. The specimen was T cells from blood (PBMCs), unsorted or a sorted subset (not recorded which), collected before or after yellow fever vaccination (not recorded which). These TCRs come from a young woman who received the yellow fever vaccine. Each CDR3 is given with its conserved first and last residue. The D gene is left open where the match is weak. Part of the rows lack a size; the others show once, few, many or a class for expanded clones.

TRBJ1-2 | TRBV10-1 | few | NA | CASSEGRVHGYTF | TGCGCCAGCAGTGAGGGCAGGGTCCATGGCTACACCTTC
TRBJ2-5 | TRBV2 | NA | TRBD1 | CASSEDRAETQYF | TGTGCCAGCAGTGAGGACAGGGCAGAGACCCAGTACTTC
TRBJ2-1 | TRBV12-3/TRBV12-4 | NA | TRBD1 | CASSGDRGNEQFF | TGTGCCAGCAGCGGGGACAGGGGGAATGAGCAGTTCTTC
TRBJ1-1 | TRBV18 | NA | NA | CASSPPAVNTEAFF | TGTGCCAGCTCACCACCCGCGGTCAACACTGAAGCTTTCTTT
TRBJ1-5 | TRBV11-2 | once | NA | CASSLDGNQPQHF | TGTGCCAGCAGCTTAGACGGAAATCAGCCCCAGCATTTT
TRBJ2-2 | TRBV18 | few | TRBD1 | CASSPPTGVIQNTGELFF | TGTGCCAGCTCACCACCTACAGGGGTGATACAGAACACCGGGGAGCTGTTTTTT
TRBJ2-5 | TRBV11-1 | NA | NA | CASSLGPLGPQGTQYF | TGTGCCAGCAGCCTTGGACCGTTGGGCCCACAAGGGACCCAGTACTTC
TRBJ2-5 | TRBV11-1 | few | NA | CASSLGQGGRETQYF | TGTGCCAGCAGCTTAGGTCAGGGAGGTCGAGAGACCCAGTACTTC
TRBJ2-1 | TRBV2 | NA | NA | CASSSDMVGEQFF | TGTGCCAGCAGTTCCGACATGGTCGGTGAGCAGTTCTTC
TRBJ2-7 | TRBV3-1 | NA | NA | CASSQDEGTYEQYF | TGTGCCAGCAGCCAAGATGAGGGGACCTACGAGCAGTACTTC
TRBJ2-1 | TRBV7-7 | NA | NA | CASSRTETTPYNEQFF | TGTGCCAGCAGCCGTACAGAAACCACTCCCTACAATGAGCAGTTCTTC
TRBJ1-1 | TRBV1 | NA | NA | CTSSHILEDRIGANTEAFF | TGCACCAGCAGCCACATCTTGGAGGACAGGATCGGGGCGAACACTGAAGCTTTCTTT
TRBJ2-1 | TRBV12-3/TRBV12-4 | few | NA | CASTRRIDEQFF | TGTGCCAGCACCCGGCGGATTGATGAGCAGTTCTTC
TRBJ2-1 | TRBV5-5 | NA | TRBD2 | CASSFAREGPGVYEQFF | TGTGCCAGCAGCTTCGCCAGGGAGGGGCCTGGAGTCTATGAGCAGTTCTTC
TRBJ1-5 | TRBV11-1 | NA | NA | CASSPGVQPQHF | TGTGCCAGCAGCCCGGGGGTTCAGCCCCAGCATTTT
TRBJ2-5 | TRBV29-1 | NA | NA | CSVVWDGQETQYF | TGCAGCGTTGTTTGGGACGGACAAGAGACCCAGTACTTC
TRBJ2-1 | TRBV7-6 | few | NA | CASSLLGAWTVNEQFF | TGTGCCAGCAGCTTACTGGGAGCTTGGACGGTCAATGAGCAGTTCTTC
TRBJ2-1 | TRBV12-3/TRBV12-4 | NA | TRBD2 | CASSSDSGGSYNEQFF | TGTGCCAGCAGTTCCGATAGCGGGGGCTCCTACAATGAGCAGTTCTTC
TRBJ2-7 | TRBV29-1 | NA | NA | CSAADGTYEQYF | TGCAGCGCTGCGGACGGGACCTACGAGCAGTACTTC
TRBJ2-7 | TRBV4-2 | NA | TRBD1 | CASSQSTGALYEQYF | TGTGCCAGCAGCCAATCGACAGGGGCTCTCTACGAGCAGTACTTC
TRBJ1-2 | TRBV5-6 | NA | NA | CASSLKGTHGYTF | TGTGCCAGCAGCTTGAAGGGTACCCATGGCTACACCTTC
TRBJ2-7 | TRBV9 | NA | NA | CASSVVSQGSEQYF | TGTGCCAGCAGCGTAGTATCCCAAGGAAGCGAGCAGTACTTC
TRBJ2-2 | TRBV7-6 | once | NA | CASSLSGNTGELFF | TGTGCCAGCAGCTTGAGCGGTAACACCGGGGAGCTGTTTTTT
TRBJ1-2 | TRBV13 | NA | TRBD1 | CASRPSGGGGYTF | TGTGCCAGCAGGCCTTCAGGGGGCGGAGGCTACACCTTC
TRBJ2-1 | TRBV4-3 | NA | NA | CASSQELYNEQFF | TGCGCCAGCAGCCAAGAGCTATACAATGAGCAGTTCTTC
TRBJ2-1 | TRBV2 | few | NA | CASSVNSNNEQFF | TGTGCCAGCAGTGTGAACTCAAACAATGAGCAGTTCTTC
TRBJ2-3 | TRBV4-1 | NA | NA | CASSQEERSTDTQYF | TGCGCCAGCAGCCAAGAGGAGCGAAGCACAGATACGCAGTATTTT
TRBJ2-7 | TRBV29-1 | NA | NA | CSAHEGSYEQYF | TGCAGCGCCCATGAGGGGTCGTACGAGCAGTACTTC
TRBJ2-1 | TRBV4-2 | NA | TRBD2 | CASSQVHSGTQMKSSYNEQFF | TGTGCCAGCAGCCAAGTTCATAGCGGGACTCAGATGAAGAGCTCCTACAATGAGCAGTTCTTC
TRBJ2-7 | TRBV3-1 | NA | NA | CASSQEGVVYEQYF | TGTGCCAGCAGCCAAGAAGGGGTCGTCTACGAGCAGTACTTC
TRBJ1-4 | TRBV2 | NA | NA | CALQKRYEKLFF | TGTGCCCTCCAGAAGCGATATGAAAAACTGTTTTTT
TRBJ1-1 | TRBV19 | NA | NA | CASSIRSMNTEAFF | TGTGCCAGTAGTATTCGGAGCATGAACACTGAAGCTTTCTTT
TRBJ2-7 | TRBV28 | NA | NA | CASGFTRGEQYF | TGTGCCAGCGGGTTTACTAGGGGTGAGCAGTACTTC
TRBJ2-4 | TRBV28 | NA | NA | CASSTTGLLAKNIQYF | TGTGCCAGCAGTACCACAGGGCTGCTAGCCAAAAACATTCAGTACTTC
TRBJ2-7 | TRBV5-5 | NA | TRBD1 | CASSNGTGFYEQYF | TGTGCCAGCAGCAACGGGACAGGGTTCTACGAGCAGTACTTC